Following are 22 T cell receptor beta chains from one sample sequenced in a study of blood T cells in healthy people across ages. The use of a sample-barcoded 5' primer and a J-beta primer mix characterized a second PCR of about 7 to 12 cycles. Using its own MiXCR run on the 5' RACE reads, TCRdb lists one record per CDR3 protein. The table shows roughly 700,000 distinct CDR3 sequences, with around 49% occurring only once. Input material: blood. Source of these receptors: a woman aged 55-69 years in good health.

The rearrangement joins TRBV4-3 to TRBJ2-5; 9 nucleotides line up with TRBD2. J gave up 5 bases and V 1 base, and 8 bases lay outside the gene matches. Germline V lookup: CDR1 LGHNA, CDR2 YSLEER. The CDR3 is 16 amino acids. The CDR3 DNA follows: TGCGCCAGCAGCCAAGGCGGGACTAGCCTGGGTGAGACCCAGTACTTC. Residues: CASSQGGTSLGETQYF.

The chain recombines TRBV7-3 with TRBJ1-6; D unclear. V was shortened by 5 bases and J by 7 bases, with 15 bases between the two germline ends. This CDR3 region has 15 residues. Germline lookup yields CDR1 SGHTA and CDR2 FQGTGA. Here the CDR3 reads CASSPTGLGNSPLHF. CDR3 coding DNA: TGTGCCAGCAGCCCGACCGGCCTCGGCAATTCACCCCTCCACTTT.

V usage is TRBV19 and J usage is TRBJ2-7; 7 bases line up with TRBD1. CDR1 and CDR2 from the germline V gene are LNHDA and SQIVND (reference sequence). V lost 5 bases and J lost 0; bases outside the gene matches: 7. The CDR3 is 15 amino acids. Here the CDR3 reads CASSSGGASSYEQYF. The CDR3 coding sequence is TGTGCCAGTAGTTCAGGGGGTGCAAGCTCCTACGAGCAGTACTTC. Based on the CDR3 plus reference TRBV19 and TRBJ2-7, the full variable domain is DGGITQSPKYLFRKEGQNVTLSCEQNLNHDAMYWYRQDPGQGLRLIYYSQIVNDFQKGDIAEGYSVSREKKESFPLTVTSAQKNPTAFYLCASSSGGASSYEQYFGPGTRLTVT.

The chain employs TRBV20-1 and TRBJ2-3; unclear D gene. Trimming pared 5 bases from V and 0 bases from J, leaving 6 bases between. The CDR3 consists of 12 residues. The germline V gene has CDR1 DFQATT and CDR2 SNEGSKA (reference sequence). CDR3 in amino acids: CSAGASTDTQYF. The CDR3 DNA follows: TGCAGTGCTGGTGCTAGCACAGATACGCAGTATTTT.

There are a few counts of this clonotype. V is TRBV4-3 and J is TRBJ2-5; D unresolved. The CDR3 is made up of 15 amino acids. V lost 0 bases, J lost 4 bases, and 12 bases lay in between. The germline gives CDR1 LGHNA, CDR2 YSLEER. CDR3 region: CASSQEGGLGETQYF. The DNA for the CDR3 is TGCGCCAGCAGCCAAGAAGGTGGGCTGGGAGAGACCCAGTACTTC.

In its sample, this clonotype was seen once. The rearrangement links TRBV6-6 to TRBJ2-7; TRBD2 matches at 7 bases. Germline CDR1 MNHNY, CDR2 SVGAGI (reference sequence). With 8 bases clipped from V and 2 bases from J, the junction kept 12 bases outside the gene matches. This CDR3 is 15 amino acids long. The CDR3 spells CASLRDLGGTYEQYF. The CDR3 nucleotides are TGTGCCAGCCTCCGGGACTTGGGAGGGACCTACGAGCAGTACTTC.

This clonotype was picked up a small number of times. The genes are TRBV28 and TRBJ2-7, with 10 bases identical to TRBD2. With 5 bases clipped from V and 6 bases from J, the junction kept 7 bases outside the gene matches. This CDR3 has 14 amino acids. Per the germline V gene, CDR1 is MDHEN and CDR2 is SYDVKM. The CDR3 loop reads CASSRRAGGLEQYF. CDR3 sequence (DNA): TGTGCCAGCAGTCGCCGAGCGGGAGGGCTCGAGCAGTACTTC.

CDR3 nucleotides: TGTGCCAGCAGCCAAGGAATAGATAGCGGGAGGGTGACCCAGTACTTC. It translates to CASSQGIDSGRVTQYF. The chain couples TRBV3-1 to TRBJ2-5, with TRBD2 matching over 11 bases. Germline loops: CDR1 LGHDT, CDR2 YNNKEL (reference sequence). Trimming took 1 base from V and 7 from J; bases not matched to a gene: 8. This CDR3 contains 16 residues.

The sample holds a few counts of this clonotype. This chain uses TRBV20-1 with TRBJ2-3; 7 bases align to TRBD2. CDR1 is DFQATT, CDR2 SNEGSKA, per germline (reference sequence). V lost 5 bases and J lost 0; bases outside the gene matches: 8. The CDR3 sequence is 15 residues long. Here the CDR3 DNA reads TGCAGTGCTCGTTATAGCGGGTCTAGCACAGATACGCAGTATTTT. The encoded protein is CSARYSGSSTDTQYF.

The chain links TRBV11-3 to TRBJ2-3, with D unresolved. CDR3 size: 11 residues. Deletions cut 5 bases from V and 6 bases from J, with 6 bases between. CDR1 is SGHNT, CDR2 YENEEA, per germline. The CDR3 nucleotides are TGTGCCAGCAGCAAAGAGGATACGCAGTATTTT. Protein product: CASSKEDTQYF.

The chain links TRBV28 to TRBJ1-1; weak D call: TRBD1 (5 bases). V was cut by 4 bases and J by 6 bases, with 21 bases left in between. In germline, CDR1 is MDHEN, CDR2 SYDVKM. The CDR3 length is 16 residues. In DNA form, the CDR3 reads TGTGCCAGCAGTTCTCCACCCGGCAGGGTCCCGTCTGAAGCTTTCTTT. Translation: CASSSPPGRVPSEAFF.

The chain combines TRBV7-2 with TRBJ2-5, with 12 bases fitting TRBD2. The CDR3 contains 15 residues. After removal of 4 bases from V and 3 bases from J, the junction contained 3 bases not matched to a gene. Germline assignment: CDR1 SGHTA and CDR2 FQGNSA. The CDR3 DNA follows: TGTGCCAGCAGCTCCCGACTAGCGGGAGAAGAGACCCAGTACTTC. It specifies CASSSRLAGEETQYF.

The chain carries TRBV20-1 and TRBJ2-7, with D tentatively TRBD1 (6 bases). The CDR3 is 16 amino acids. Trimming took 2 bases from V and 3 from J, leaving 20 bases between them. Germline V CDR1 and CDR2: DFQATT, SNEGSKA (reference sequence). CDR3 region: CSARKFRGTAYYEQYF. CDR3 in DNA: TGCAGTGCTAGAAAATTTAGGGGGACGGCCTACTACGAGCAGTACTTC.

The rearrangement links TRBV4-3 to TRBJ2-7; unclear D gene. This CDR3 is built from 13 residues. V gave up 8 bases and J gave up 0 bases, with 11 bases separating them. In germline, CDR1 is LGHNA, CDR2 YSLEER. The CDR3 protein is CASATGSSYEQYF. CDR3 DNA sequence: TGCGCCAGCGCAACGGGTTCCTCCTACGAGCAGTACTTC.

J is TRBJ2-7 and V is TRBV5-1, with D possibly called TRBD1 or TRBD2 (5 bases each). V was clipped by 6 bases and J by 4 bases, with 11 bases between them. This CDR3 is built from 12 residues. Germline values: CDR1 SGHRS, CDR2 YFSETQ. CDR3 nucleotide sequence: TGCGCCAGCAAGGGCAGGGAGTACGAGCAGTACTTC. Its protein product is CASKGREYEQYF.

The chain employs TRBV15 and TRBJ2-1, with a tentative D call TRBD1 (5 bases). Germline values: CDR1 LNHNV, CDR2 YYDKDF (reference sequence). V was cut by 1 base and J by 7 bases, with 17 bases left in between. The CDR3 is made up of 16 amino acids. The CDR3 sequence: CATSRAVRALGNEQFF. For the CDR3, the DNA is TGTGCCACCAGCAGAGCGGTCAGGGCCCTGGGGAATGAGCAGTTCTTC.

This clonotype was counted a few times. V and J are TRBV29-1 and TRBJ2-3; D is ambiguous. Germline lookup yields CDR1 SQVTM and CDR2 ANQGSEA. This CDR3 has 11 residues. Trimming removed 4 bases from V and 7 bases from J, with 9 bases in between. CDR3 DNA sequence: TGCAGCGTTGGGGGTGGGAATACGCAGTATTTT. It codes for CSVGGGNTQYF.

The chain is built from TRBV21-1 and TRBJ2-5; the D call TRBD1 from the table was never checked on the DNA. TRBV21-1 is deemed a pseudogene. The CDR3 runs to 17 residues. CDR3 DNA: TGTGCCAGCAGCAAAGCGCATTGGGACAGGGAGGCCAATGAGCAGTACTTC. This translates into CASSKAHWDREANEQYF.

The chain has TRBV5-1 and TRBJ2-1; D unclear. V dropped 4 bases and J dropped 0 bases, with 11 bases sitting between them. Germline V gene data show CDR1 as SGHRS and CDR2 as YFSETQ. The CDR3 is 15 amino acids. Here the CDR3 DNA reads TGCGCCAGCAGCCCCGACTCGATCTCCTACAATGAGCAGTTCTTC. Residues: CASSPDSISYNEQFF.

The chain joins TRBV20-1 to TRBJ2-3; 8 positions match TRBD2. V shed 3 bases, J shed 0 bases, and the junction held 14 bases outside the gene matches. The germline V gene encodes CDR1 DFQATT and CDR2 SNEGSKA (reference sequence). The CDR3 loop spans 18 amino acids. CDR3 residues: CSASSSGASGHSTDTQYF. The CDR3 DNA reads as TGCAGTGCTAGCAGCTCCGGGGCTAGCGGGCATAGCACAGATACGCAGTATTTT.

This chain links TRBV20-1 with TRBJ1-1; D gene ambiguous. Trimming took 0 bases from V and 1 from J, leaving 9 bases between them. The germline V gene has CDR1 DFQATT and CDR2 SNEGSKA (reference sequence). CDR3 length: 14 amino acids. The CDR3 protein is CSARDWAENTEAFF. The CDR3 coding sequence is TGCAGTGCTAGAGATTGGGCAGAGAACACTGAAGCTTTCTTT.

This clonotype was recorded a few times. The rearrangement links TRBV7-2 to TRBJ2-7; D may be TRBD1 or TRBD2 (5 bases each). The J call may be incorrect, as the DNA end agrees better with TRBJ2-5. This CDR3 is built from 15 residues. Germline lookup yields CDR1 SGHTA and CDR2 FQGNSA. CDR3 sequence: CASSLYGLGTETQYF. DNA for the CDR3: TGTGCCAGCAGCCTATATGGCCTGGGGACGGAGACCCAGTACTTC.